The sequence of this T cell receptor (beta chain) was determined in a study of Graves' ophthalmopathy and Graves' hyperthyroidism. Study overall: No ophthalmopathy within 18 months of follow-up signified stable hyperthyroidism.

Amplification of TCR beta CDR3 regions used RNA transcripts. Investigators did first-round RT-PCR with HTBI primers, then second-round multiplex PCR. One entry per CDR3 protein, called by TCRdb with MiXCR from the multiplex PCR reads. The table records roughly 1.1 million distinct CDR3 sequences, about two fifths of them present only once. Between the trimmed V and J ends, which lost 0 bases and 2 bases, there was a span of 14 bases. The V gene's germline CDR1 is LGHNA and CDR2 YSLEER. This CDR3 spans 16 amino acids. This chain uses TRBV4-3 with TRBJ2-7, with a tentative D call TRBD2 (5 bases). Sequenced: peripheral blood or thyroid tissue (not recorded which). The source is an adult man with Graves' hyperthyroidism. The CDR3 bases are TGCGCCAGCAGCCAAGACCCGATTAGCGTCACCTACGAGCAGTACTTC. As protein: CASSQDPISVTYEQYF.